Following are 21 T cell receptor beta chains from one sample sequenced in a study of T cell responses to AZD1222 COVID-19 vaccine. Libraries were prepared by immunoSEQ multiplex PCR; TCRdb keeps only in-frame clonotypes and omits some of them. The table includes 200,000 or so clones, about 94% detected once. The sample here was peripheral blood, taken on day 0 of AZD1222 vaccination. Every receptor here comes from an adult in good health.

The rearrangement uses TRBV5-1 and TRBJ2-1, with 13 bases matching TRBD2. Germline lookup yields CDR1 SGHRS and CDR2 YFSETQ. The CDR3 covers 15 residues. Trimming removed 4 bases from V and 8 bases from J; junction bases left unmatched: 6. The CDR3: CASSQGLAGLHEQFF. The CDR3 nucleotides read TGCGCCAGCAGCCAGGGACTAGCGGGACTCCATGAGCAGTTCTTC.

This clone appeared a single time. The chain employs TRBV5-4 and TRBJ1-6; D perhaps matches TRBD1 (6 bases). CDR3 length equals 19 residues. The germline CDR1 and CDR2 sequences are SGHNT and YYREEE (reference sequence). Between the trimmed V and J ends, which lost 4 bases and 0 bases, there was a span of 20 bases. In DNA, the CDR3 is TGTGCCAGCAGCGGGGCTATAAAGGACAGAAGCTCCTATAATTCACCCCTCCACTTT. This encodes CASSGAIKDRSSYNSPLHF.

This clone appeared a single time. This rearrangement joins TRBV19 to TRBJ2-7; D not certain. Germline V gene data show CDR1 as LNHDA and CDR2 as SQIVND (reference sequence). V lost 3 bases, J lost 5 bases, and 8 bases lay in between. This CDR3 region has 12 residues. The CDR3 coding sequence is TGTGCCAGTAGTATTGGTCTAGACGAGCAGTACTTC. Translation: CASSIGLDEQYF.

V is TRBV11-2 and J is TRBJ1-2, with 11 bases matching TRBD1. CDR1 SGHAT and CDR2 FQNNGV come from the germline V gene. The CDR3 has 17 residues. The trim removed 4 bases at V and 4 bases at J, leaving 11 bases unmatched. As DNA, the CDR3 is TGTGCCAGCAGCTCCCGGGACAGGGGGTTCTCCTTCTATGGCTACACCTTC. It yields the protein CASSSRDRGFSFYGYTF.

The chain has TRBV5-1 and TRBJ1-1; 8 bases fit TRBD1. V gave up 5 bases and J gave up 7 bases; unmatched junction bases: 1. CDR3 length equals 11 residues. Germline V lookup: CDR1 SGHRS, CDR2 YFSETQ. CDR3 sequence reads: CASRTGVEAFF. CDR3 DNA: TGCGCCAGCAGGACAGGGGTTGAAGCTTTCTTT.

The V gene is TRBV7-2, the J gene TRBJ1-1; 7 positions agree with TRBD1. CDR1 and CDR2 from the germline V gene are SGHTA and FQGNSA. V dropped 5 bases and J dropped 6; count of bases not matched to a gene: 3. CDR3 length equals 12 residues. The CDR3 DNA reads as TGTGCCAGCAGCCCGACAGGGTCTGAAGCTTTCTTT. This sequence encodes CASSPTGSEAFF. Full variable domain (remainder filled in from reference TRBV7-2 and TRBJ1-1): GAGVSQSPSNKVTEKGKDVELRCDPISGHTALYWYRQSLGQGLEFLIYFQGNSAPDKSGLPSDRFSAERTGGSVSTLTIQRTQQEDSAVYLCASSPTGSEAFFGQGTRLTVV.

The V and J genes are TRBV24-1 and TRBJ2-1, with D possibly being TRBD1 (6 bases). CDR1 and CDR2 (germline): KGHDR, SFDVKD. This CDR3 region has 15 residues. Trimming removed 4 bases at V and 7 bases at J, with 16 bases between. CDR3 amino acids: CATSDQPGVGNEQFF. CDR3 nucleotides: TGTGCCACCAGTGACCAGCCAGGGGTAGGGAATGAGCAGTTCTTC.

The rearrangement links TRBV5-8 to TRBJ2-1; no definite D call. V lost 4 bases to trimming and J lost 5 bases, with 10 bases between them. This CDR3 has 13 amino acids. Germline assignment: CDR1 SGHTS and CDR2 YDEGEE. For the CDR3, the DNA is TGTGCCAGCAGCCCAAACCCGGACAATGAGCAGTTCTTC. This gives the protein CASSPNPDNEQFF.

The chain uses TRBV3-1 (or the pseudogene TRBV3-2) and TRBJ1-5; D might be TRBD1 (5 bases). The length of the CDR3 is 16 residues. Germline assignment: CDR1 LGHDT and CDR2 YNNKEL (reference sequence). Trimming pared 5 bases from V and 4 bases from J, leaving 18 bases between. CDR3 DNA: TGTGCCAGCAGCAGAGGAGTGGCAGGGCGGAATCAGCCCCAGCATTTT. Amino acid sequence: CASSRGVAGRNQPQHF.

V gene TRBV12-3 or TRBV12-4 combines with J gene TRBJ2-7; 8 nucleotides line up with TRBD1. V lost 5 bases and J lost 6; bases outside the gene matches: 6. This CDR3 comprises 13 residues. Here the CDR3 DNA reads TGTGCCAGCAGTCCAGGGGGCGGGTTCGAGCAGTACTTC. It specifies CASSPGGGFEQYF.

This clone was picked up one time. The V gene is TRBV3-1 (or the pseudogene TRBV3-2), the J gene TRBJ1-2, with D tentatively TRBD1 (6 bases). CDR1 is LGHDT and CDR2 is YNNKEL in the germline V gene (reference sequence). The V gene lost 4 bases and the J gene lost 7 bases, with 16 bases spanning the gap. The CDR3 contains 14 residues. The CDR3 protein is CASSLTPGQTGYTF. As DNA, the CDR3 is TGTGCCAGCAGCCTTACTCCGGGACAAACTGGCTACACCTTC.

CDR3: CASSSGQGYEQYF. CDR3 bases: TGTGCCAGCAGTTCCGGACAGGGCTACGAGCAGTACTTC. This sequence joins TRBV25-1 and TRBJ2-7; TRBD1 aligns across 8 bases. The trim removed 5 bases at V and 3 bases at J, leaving 3 bases unmatched. Germline loops: CDR1 MGHDK, CDR2 SYGVNS. The CDR3 totals 13 residues.

This chain joins TRBV11-2 and TRBJ1-1; no clear D gene. The V gene lost 5 bases and the J gene lost 0 bases, with 7 bases spanning the gap. The CDR3 sequence is 13 residues long. The germline CDR1 and CDR2 sequences are SGHAT and FQNNGV. As DNA, the CDR3 is TGTGCCAGCAGCCCCTCCTTGAACACTGAAGCTTTCTTT. Translated, it gives CASSPSLNTEAFF.

The CDR3 nucleotides read TGCAGCGTTGTCGTAGGACCCAAAGAGACCCAGTACTTC. It specifies CSVVVGPKETQYF. The gene calls are TRBV29-1 and TRBJ2-5; no firm D call. The CDR3 is 13 residues long. V lost 4 bases to trimming and J lost 3 bases, with 12 bases between them. From germline, CDR1 is SQVTM and CDR2 ANQGSEA.

The genes are TRBV30 and TRBJ2-3, with D perhaps TRBD1 (6 bases). This CDR3 region has 15 residues. The germline V and J ends were trimmed by 1 base and 0 bases, with 11 bases remaining between them. CDR1 and CDR2 (germline): GTSNPN, SVGIG (reference sequence). The CDR3 protein is CAWSAWDTSTDTQYF. The CDR3 DNA follows: TGTGCCTGGAGTGCTTGGGACACCAGCACAGATACGCAGTATTTT. The full variable domain, its missing parts supplied by reference TRBV30 and TRBJ2-3, is SQTIHQWPATLVQPVGSPLSLECTVEGTSNPNLYWYRQAAGRGLQLLFYSVGIGQISSEVPQNLSASRPQDRQFILSSKKLLLSDSGFYLCAWSAWDTSTDTQYFGPGTRLTVL.

The chain couples TRBV2 to TRBJ1-6; tentatively, D is TRBD1 (5 bases). The CDR3 runs 14 residues. Trimming cost V 4 bases and J 7 bases, with 11 bases left between them. Per germline, CDR1 SNHLY and CDR2 FYNNEI. The CDR3 region is CASSGGEKNSPLHF. The CDR3 nucleotides read TGTGCCAGCAGTGGAGGGGAGAAAAATTCACCCCTCCACTTT.

V is TRBV4-3 and J is TRBJ2-1, with 7 bases fitting TRBD2. J lost 7 bases, V lost 4 bases, and 10 bases had no gene match. Germline loops: CDR1 LGHNA, CDR2 YSLEER. The CDR3 extends over 15 amino acids. CDR3: CASSPNGLGGNEQFF. The CDR3 nucleotides are TGCGCCAGCAGCCCGAACGGTCTGGGGGGGAATGAGCAGTTCTTC.

The rearrangement uses TRBV6-5 and TRBJ2-1, with 8 bases identical to TRBD2. Germline-derived CDR1 and CDR2 are MNHEY and SVGAGI. V gave up 10 bases and J gave up 1 base; unmatched junction bases: 3. The CDR3 length is 13 residues. The CDR3: CATLAGSYNEQFF. The CDR3 coding sequence is TGTGCCACCCTAGCGGGTTCCTACAATGAGCAGTTCTTC.

The chain links TRBV7-8 to TRBJ2-7; perhaps TRBD2 as D (6 bases). This CDR3 has 16 amino acids. Germline loops: CDR1 SGHVS, CDR2 FQNEAQ. V gave up 1 base and J gave up 3 bases, with 16 bases separating them. CDR3 DNA: TGTGCCAGCAGCTTAGACTTTCTCGGGAGAGGCTACGAGCAGTACTTC. This codes for CASSLDFLGRGYEQYF.

This chain joins TRBV5-6 and TRBJ1-1, with TRBD1 as a possible D gene (5 bases). Germline V gene lookup returns CDR1 SGHDT and CDR2 YYEEEE. V was trimmed by 3 bases and J by 6 bases, leaving 9 bases between them. The CDR3 sequence is 12 residues long. CDR3 residues: CASSSGSPEAFF. The DNA for the CDR3 is TGTGCCAGCAGCTCAGGGTCCCCTGAAGCTTTCTTT.

The genes are TRBV11-2 and TRBJ1-1, with D possibly TRBD1 on 6 matching bases. Germline V CDR1 and CDR2: SGHAT, FQNNGV. This CDR3 is 14 amino acids long. V was trimmed by 4 bases and J by 5 bases, leaving 14 bases between them. CDR3 protein: CASSSYSQGTEAFF. DNA of the CDR3: TGTGCCAGCAGCTCCTACTCACAGGGTACTGAAGCTTTCTTT.